What follows is one T cell receptor beta chain and its context. Its antigen is currently unknown. At the DNA level, this CDR3 is encoded by other sequences in the same sample as well. The assay was carried out at the deep level. The assay was immunoSEQ multiplex PCR, and TCRdb's table has in-frame clones only and misses some. The sample has about 2.3 million clones; more than 80% are singletons. This sample stems from a study of shared clonotypes between healthy human individuals. In the study overall: CD4 naive and CD4 memory each took three plates per donor, while CD8 naive took two and CD8 memory one. Study conclusions and caveats: Few donors limited the genetic and exposure-history diversity represented. Sorted-subset sequencing, rarefaction showed, was incomplete despite large depth.

Germline V gene lookup returns CDR1 KGHSH and CDR2 LQKENI. V shed 0 bases and J shed 5 bases, with 4 bases lying between them. The CDR3 length is 12 residues. Sequencing was performed on naive CD4+ T cells from PBMCs. The subset was: CD45RA+ positively selected. This TCR derives from a man aged 18 to 35 in good health. Some clones in this sample may be carry-over from other donors' samples. V gene TRBV18 combines with J gene TRBJ2-5; the D is unclear. The CDR3 DNA is TGTGCCAGCTCACCACCGGCGGAGACCCAGTACTTC. Encoded protein: CASSPPAETQYF.